This T cell receptor beta chain was sequenced for a study of cytomegalovirus exposure and HLA in healthy donors. The PCR was carried out with 60 Vbeta primers and 13 Jbeta primers. Using immunoSEQ multiplex PCR, the repertoire was profiled, and TCRdb retains in-frame clones only, with some absent. The table lists about 150,000 clones, around a tenth of them singletons. The TCR sequence derives from a middle-aged man in good health and CMV-seronegative. The sample consisted of PBMCs.

CDR3 sequence reads: CASSRSGTSGDEQFF. For the CDR3, the DNA is TGTGCCAGCTCAAGATCCGGGACTAGCGGGGACGAGCAGTTCTTC. The gene calls are TRBV18 and TRBJ2-1, with 13 positions matching TRBD2. J lost 10 bases, V lost 5 bases, and 8 bases had no gene match. Looked up from germline, CDR1 is KGHSH and CDR2 is LQKENI. This CDR3 spans 15 amino acids.